The sequence of this T cell receptor beta chain was determined in a study of blood T cell repertoires in COVID-19. Study background: The origin of the acute and convalescent COVID-19 samples was the United States, Italy and Spain. Sources were T cells, B-cell-depleted T cells, or PBMCs; the material itself was cDNA or gDNA.

Methods used by the authors: Reference gene primer amplification yielded estimated nucleated cell counts. Produced via immunoSEQ multiplex PCR; TCRdb's table is partial and in-frame only. V, J and clone size were drawn from that table, and D and trimming were deduced from the DNA. The repertoire consists of roughly 160,000 clones, with approximately 86% occurring once and the leading ten covering roughly 2.4%. Those enrolled in Seattle joined during active infection and were followed longitudinally afterward. The CDR3 has 13 amino acids. With 1 base removed from V and 8 bases from J, the gap between germline ends came to 11 bases. Per the germline V gene, CDR1 is LNHDA and CDR2 is SQIVND (reference sequence).

The sequenced sample consisted of peripheral blood. This sequence originates from a woman older than 75 with COVID-19, enrolled during active disease. The genes are TRBV19 and TRBJ1-1, with D unclear. The DNA for the CDR3 is TGTGCCAGTAGTATAGGACTAGGGCAGGAAGCTTTCTTT. It encodes CASSIGLGQEAFF.